This T cell receptor (beta chain) was profiled in a study of spatial heterogeneity in lung cancer. Remarks on this clonotype: This beta chain slipped into a library made for alpha chains as a stray read, so its size is not meaningful.

This CDR3 is built from 15 residues. The germline gives CDR1 SGHTA, CDR2 FQGNSA. V dropped 5 bases and J dropped 4; count of bases not matched to a gene: 8. MiXCR, run by TCRdb on the 5' RACE reads, gives a single entry per CDR3 protein. The sample holds under 4,000 distinct CDR3 sequences; approximately 30% are singletons and the top ten take 30% to 40%. The time point denotes: sample taken at primary tumor resection. The sequenced material consisted of unsorted whole RNA from tumor, nontumor lung or frozen PBMC. The receptor comes from a female donor with early-stage non-small cell lung cancer. The V gene is TRBV7-2, the J gene TRBJ2-5, with 9 bases matching TRBD2. This material consisted of PBMCs, taken at surgery. CDR3 in amino acids: CASSPRSSGIETQYF. The CDR3 nucleotides are TGTGCCAGCAGCCCCAGATCTAGCGGGATAGAGACCCAGTACTTC.